Shown below are 21 T cell receptor beta chains from a single sample sequenced in a study of beta chain features in type 1 diabetes. Expressed TCRB transcripts were sequenced because the entire RNA isolate underwent reverse transcription. The assay was immunoSEQ multiplex PCR, and TCRdb's table has in-frame clones only and misses some. This sample has about 220,000 clones, with roughly 11% found just once. Material: central memory CD4+ T cells from blood. The origin of the receptors is a man younger than 30 in good health.

The sample holds a few counts of this clone. The rearrangement joins TRBV30 to TRBJ1-3, with D hard to call. The CDR3 totals 13 residues. Trimming left V 1 base short and J 0 bases short, with 4 bases between. Germline CDR1 reads GTSNPN; CDR2 reads SVGIG (reference sequence). The CDR3 nucleotides are TGTGCCTGGAGTGCCCGCTCTGGAAACACCATATATTTT. Translation: CAWSARSGNTIYF.

The rearrangement uses TRBV20-1 and TRBJ2-5; the D is unclear. The germline V gene encodes CDR1 DFQATT and CDR2 SNEGSKA (reference sequence). There are 11 residues in the CDR3. The ends were cut back, 6 bases at V and 5 bases at J, with 10 bases in the middle. CDR3: CSAHLGETQYF. The CDR3 DNA reads as TGCAGTGCCCACTTGGGGGAGACCCAGTACTTC.

This clone was counted a few times. The chain couples TRBV9 to TRBJ2-1, with TRBD2 matching over 10 bases. Trimming cost V 2 bases and J 1 base; bases outside gene matches: 3. Germline values: CDR1 SGDLS, CDR2 YYNGEE. There are 16 residues in the CDR3. The CDR3 is CASSVLAGASYNEQFF. In DNA form, the CDR3 reads TGTGCCAGCAGCGTTCTAGCGGGAGCGTCCTACAATGAGCAGTTCTTC.

V and J are TRBV4-3 and TRBJ2-7, with a tentative D call TRBD1 (5 bases). Trimming removed 0 bases from V and 2 bases from J, with 14 bases in between. The V gene's germline CDR1 is LGHNA and CDR2 YSLEER. The CDR3 loop spans 16 amino acids. The chain's CDR3 is CASSQEVVGRAYEQYF. The CDR3 nucleotides read TGCGCCAGCAGCCAAGAAGTCGTGGGGCGAGCCTACGAGCAGTACTTC.

The V gene is TRBV30, the J gene TRBJ1-5; the D gene is possibly TRBD1 (6 bases). The V end was cut by 1 base, the J end by 3 bases, with 19 bases between. The CDR3 length is 17 residues. Germline lookup yields CDR1 GTSNPN and CDR2 SVGIG (reference sequence). CDR3 sequence reads: CAWSALGGRGPNQPQHF. CDR3 bases: TGTGCCTGGAGTGCTCTAGGGGGAAGGGGCCCCAATCAGCCCCAGCATTTT.

This clone was recorded a few times. The chain uses TRBV19 and TRBJ1-1, with D maybe TRBD1 (5 bases). The germline gives CDR1 LNHDA, CDR2 SQIVND (reference sequence). The CDR3 runs to 15 residues. V dropped 7 bases and J dropped 3 bases, with 18 bases sitting between them. Here the CDR3 reads CASNQWTNRDTEAFF. The CDR3 nucleotides read TGTGCCAGTAATCAATGGACAAACCGGGACACTGAAGCTTTCTTT. Complete variable domain (other parts from reference TRBV19 and TRBJ1-1): DGGITQSPKYLFRKEGQNVTLSCEQNLNHDAMYWYRQDPGQGLRLIYYSQIVNDFQKGDIAEGYSVSREKKESFPLTVTSAQKNPTAFYLCASNQWTNRDTEAFFGQGTRLTVV.

This chain joins TRBV27 and TRBJ2-5; tentative D call: TRBD1 (5 bases). Trimming took 5 bases from V and 4 from J, leaving 14 bases between them. The CDR3 contains 14 residues. Germline V CDR1 and CDR2: MNHEY, SMNVEV (reference sequence). The CDR3 DNA reads as TGTGCCAGCAGTGAAATTGCCAGGGTAGAGACCCAGTACTTC. This encodes CASSEIARVETQYF.

The chain is built from TRBV7-2 and TRBJ2-3, with D hard to call. The V end lost 1 base, the J end lost 2 bases, and 7 bases lay between the germline ends. The CDR3 contains 14 residues. In germline, CDR1 is SGHTA, CDR2 FQGNSA. CDR3 sequence reads: CASSLVQNTDTQYF. The CDR3, as DNA: TGTGCCAGCAGCTTAGTCCAGAACACAGATACGCAGTATTTT. The entire variable domain, with the rest obtained from reference TRBV7-2 and TRBJ2-3, is as follows: GAGVSQSPSNKVTEKGKDVELRCDPISGHTALYWYRQSLGQGLEFLIYFQGNSAPDKSGLPSDRFSAERTGGSVSTLTIQRTQQEDSAVYLCASSLVQNTDTQYFGPGTRLTVL.

V and J are TRBV18 and TRBJ1-2; a weak D match, TRBD1 (5 bases). V was trimmed by 1 base and J by 6 bases, leaving 12 bases between them. The CDR3 spans 14 residues. Looked up from germline, CDR1 is KGHSH and CDR2 is LQKENI. CDR3 protein: CASSPLLETDGYTF. The CDR3 region has the DNA TGTGCCAGCTCACCACTTCTTGAGACAGATGGCTACACCTTC.

This clone occurred many times. The genes are TRBV9 and TRBJ2-7; 12 positions match TRBD2. The germline V gene encodes CDR1 SGDLS and CDR2 YYNGEE. V was clipped by 0 bases and J by 9 bases; unmatched bases: 7. This CDR3 has 15 amino acids. This chain's CDR3 is CASSVGSGTSGPQYF. CDR3 coding DNA: TGTGCCAGCAGCGTAGGATCCGGGACTAGCGGGCCGCAGTACTTC.

This clone was seen ten or more times. The chain is built from TRBV7-2 and TRBJ2-5, with D unclear. V was shortened by 5 bases and J by 5 bases, with 12 bases between the two germline ends. This CDR3 is 13 amino acids long. Germline loops: CDR1 SGHTA, CDR2 FQGNSA. The CDR3 nucleotides are TGTGCCAGCAGCCGGCGGAGTCGGGAGACCCAGTACTTC. Amino acid sequence: CASSRRSRETQYF.

The rearrangement joins TRBV7-2 to TRBJ2-2; the D is unclear. This CDR3 comprises 14 residues. V gave up 6 bases and J gave up 1 base, with 9 bases separating them. Germline V gene lookup returns CDR1 SGHTA and CDR2 FQGNSA. The CDR3 DNA sequence: TGTGCCAGCAGACCAACCCAGAACACCGGGGAGCTGTTTTTT. Protein product: CASRPTQNTGELFF.

V is TRBV11-2 and J is TRBJ2-7; TRBD2 matches at 9 bases. The ends lost 5 bases at V and 3 bases at J; junction bases unmatched: 8. The V gene's germline CDR1 is SGHAT and CDR2 FQNNGV. The CDR3 spans 15 residues. The CDR3 sequence is CASSVRLAEFYEQYF. The CDR3 DNA reads as TGTGCCAGCAGCGTCAGACTAGCGGAATTCTACGAGCAGTACTTC.

This clone was observed a few times. This chain connects TRBV9 to TRBJ2-4, with 7 bases lining up with TRBD2. With 9 bases clipped from V and 1 base from J, the junction kept 22 bases outside the gene matches. The CDR3 totals 19 residues. The germline V gene encodes CDR1 SGDLS and CDR2 YYNGEE. The chain's CDR3 is CATPPILGGSPRAKNIQYF. The DNA of the CDR3 is TGTGCCACCCCCCCTATCCTCGGGGGGTCGCCCCGTGCCAAAAACATTCAGTACTTC.

In its sample, this clone was seen a few times. This chain connects TRBV29-1 to TRBJ1-4; TRBD1 matches 7 bases. This CDR3 is 12 amino acids long. The ends lost 4 bases at V and 8 bases at J; junction bases unmatched: 4. Germline V gives CDR1 SQVTM, CDR2 ANQGSEA. CDR3 protein: CSVGQGGEKLFF. The CDR3 DNA is TGCAGCGTTGGACAGGGTGGCGAAAAACTGTTTTTT.

This clone turned up a few times. DNA for the CDR3: TGTGCCAGCAGTTTAGATGCCAGGAGCTCCTACGAGCAGTACTTC. It is translated as CASSLDARSSYEQYF. The chain carries TRBV28 and TRBJ2-7; D remains ambiguous. The V and J ends lost 2 bases and 0 bases respectively, with 11 bases between them. Germline V gene data show CDR1 as MDHEN and CDR2 as SYDVKM. The CDR3 is 15 residues long.

A note on this clone: Relative to the germline gene, one junction end is altered; a read error may explain this. The gene calls are TRBV7-2 and TRBJ2-1; 13 bases are a match to TRBD2. CDR1 and CDR2 (germline): SGHTA, FQGNSA. This CDR3 comprises 15 residues. DNA for the CDR3: TGTGCCAGCAGATTAGGTACTAGCGGGAGGGAGGAGCAGTTCTTC. This sequence encodes CASRLGTSGREEQFF. Combining the CDR3 with reference TRBV7-2 and TRBJ2-1 gives the whole variable domain GAGVSQSPSNKVTEKGKDVELRCDPISGHTALYWYRQSLGQGLEFLIYFQGNSAPDKSGLPSDRFSAERTGGSVSTLTIQRTQQEDSAVYLCASRLGTSGREEQFFGPGTRLTVL.

The chain joins TRBV25-1 to TRBJ1-1; the D is unclear. The CDR3 spans 13 residues. V lost 5 bases and J 1 base, leaving 8 bases between the germline ends. Germline CDR1 MGHDK, CDR2 SYGVNS. The CDR3 loop reads CASSYQPNTEAFF. CDR3 sequence (DNA): TGTGCCAGCAGTTACCAGCCGAACACTGAAGCTTTCTTT.

This clone was observed a few times. The chain employs TRBV30 and TRBJ2-7, with D possibly matching TRBD2 (6 bases). Per germline, CDR1 GTSNPN and CDR2 SVGIG (reference sequence). The V gene lost 5 bases and the J gene lost 3 bases, with 20 bases spanning the gap. The CDR3 runs 15 residues. The CDR3 DNA sequence: TGTGCCTGGGCCCCGGTAGGAGGGAACGGCTACGAGCAGTACTTC. The encoded protein is CAWAPVGGNGYEQYF.

The V call is TRBV27, the J call TRBJ1-2; perhaps TRBD1 as D (6 bases). Looked up from germline, CDR1 is MNHEY and CDR2 is SMNVEV (reference sequence). The CDR3 runs 14 residues. V was cut by 5 bases and J by 6 bases, with 16 bases left in between. Here the CDR3 reads CASSPQGRSNGYTF. The CDR3 coding sequence is TGTGCCAGCAGTCCACAGGGACGGTCGAATGGCTACACCTTC.

This clone has a handful of counts. The rearrangement links TRBV7-3 to TRBJ1-1; 7 bases align to TRBD1. This CDR3 spans 15 amino acids. The germline V gene encodes CDR1 SGHTA and CDR2 FQGTGA. Losses at the gene ends were 5 bases for V and 6 bases for J; bases not matched to a gene: 12. The CDR3 sequence: CASSRAGTDLAEAFF. DNA of the CDR3: TGTGCCAGCAGCCGCGCCGGGACAGACTTGGCTGAAGCTTTCTTT. The full variable domain, completed using reference TRBV7-3 and TRBJ1-1, is GAGVSQTPSNKVTEKGKYVELRCDPISGHTALYWYRQSLGQGPEFLIYFQGTGAADDSGLPNDRFFAVRPEGSVSTLKIQRTERGDSAVYLCASSRAGTDLAEAFFGQGTRLTVV.